These 6 T cell receptor beta chains originate from one sample sequenced in a study of T cell responses to AZD1222 COVID-19 vaccine. Generated by immunoSEQ multiplex PCR, the TCRdb table keeps only in-frame clones and is missing some. The data hold some 170,000 clones, with more than 85% observed a single time. The sequencing here drew on peripheral blood, taken 28 days after the second AZD1222 dose. Receptor source: an adult who received the AZD1222 COVID-19 vaccine.

This rearrangement joins TRBV3-1 (or the pseudogene TRBV3-2) to TRBJ2-3; 7 bases fit TRBD1. Germline CDR1 and CDR2: LGHDT and YNNKEL (reference sequence). Trimming took 4 bases from V and 3 from J; bases not matched to a gene: 7. CDR3 size: 15 residues. CDR3 residues: CASSPGQLWTDTQYF. In DNA, the CDR3 is TGTGCCAGCAGCCCGGGACAGCTGTGGACAGATACGCAGTATTTT.

V and J are TRBV30 and TRBJ1-6; D possibly corresponds to TRBD1 (6 bases). The CDR3 contains 13 residues. Trimming took 3 bases from V and 6 from J, leaving 9 bases between them. Per germline, CDR1 GTSNPN and CDR2 SVGIG (reference sequence). The CDR3 spells CAWRGAANSPLHF. DNA of the CDR3: TGTGCCTGGAGGGGGGCGGCTAATTCACCCCTCCACTTT.

The chain has TRBV7-9 and TRBJ1-6, with 10 bases lining up with TRBD1. CDR3 length equals 15 residues. Trimming took 5 bases from V and 6 from J; bases not matched to a gene: 4. The germline gives CDR1 SEHNR, CDR2 FQNEAQ (reference sequence). In DNA, the CDR3 is TGTGCCAGCAGCCGCGGGACAGGGGTTAATTCACCCCTCCACTTT. This sequence encodes CASSRGTGVNSPLHF.

The rearrangement uses TRBV18 and TRBJ2-1; D may be TRBD1 (5 bases). Germline CDR1 and CDR2: KGHSH and LQKENI. This CDR3 region has 14 residues. V lost 6 bases and J 5 bases, leaving 14 bases between the germline ends. The chain's CDR3 is CASSFTQGNNEQFF. The CDR3 nucleotides read TGTGCCAGCTCCTTTACTCAGGGAAACAATGAGCAGTTCTTC.

The chain joins TRBV27 to TRBJ2-2; weak D call: TRBD1 (6 bases). Germline loops: CDR1 MNHEY, CDR2 SMNVEV (reference sequence). CDR3 length equals 17 residues. V was cut by 5 bases and J by 0 bases, with 16 bases left in between. CDR3 DNA: TGTGCCAGCAGTCCCTCTACAGGGAATACGAACACCGGGGAGCTGTTTTTT. Amino acids: CASSPSTGNTNTGELFF.

Only a few counts were recorded for this clone. This CDR3 reads CASSMYSTARDQPQHF. CDR3 DNA: TGTGCCAGTAGTATGTATAGCACAGCGAGGGACCAGCCCCAGCATTTT. The chain has TRBV19 and TRBJ1-5; maybe TRBD1 (5 bases). V was shortened by 3 bases and J by 7 bases, with 19 bases between the two germline ends. Germline loops: CDR1 LNHDA, CDR2 SQIVND (reference sequence). CDR3 length: 16 amino acids.